Following are 15 T cell receptor beta chains from one sample sequenced in a study of blood T cell repertoires in COVID-19. Sequencing was performed with immunoSEQ multiplex PCR; in TCRdb, only in-frame clones are kept and a portion is missing. The sample lists 350,000 to 450,000 clones; 85% were seen once. The sequenced sample consisted of peripheral blood. These receptors were collected from a woman aged 18-29 years with acute or convalescent COVID-19.

This chain uses TRBV7-8 with TRBJ1-2; 10 positions match TRBD1. CDR3 length equals 12 residues. V lost 8 bases to trimming and J lost 7 bases; unmatched junction nucleotides: 4. Germline loops: CDR1 SGHVS, CDR2 FQNEAQ. The CDR3 protein is CASGDRGLGYTF. The CDR3, as DNA: TGTGCCAGCGGAGACAGGGGGCTTGGCTACACCTTC. Complete variable domain (other parts from reference TRBV7-8 and TRBJ1-2): GAGVSQSPRYKVAKRGQDVALRCDPISGHVSLFWYQQALGQGPEFLTYFQNEAQLDKSGLPSDRFFAERPEGSVSTLKIQRTQQEDSAVYLCASGDRGLGYTFGSGTRLTVV.

V usage is TRBV5-6 and J usage is TRBJ1-4; TRBD1 matches 9 bases. The CDR3 sequence is 15 residues long. V shed 4 bases, J shed 3 bases, and the junction held 4 bases outside the gene matches. The germline V gene has CDR1 SGHDT and CDR2 YYEEEE. This chain's CDR3 is CASSIWDRANEKLFF. The CDR3 DNA is TGTGCCAGCAGCATATGGGACAGGGCTAATGAAAAACTGTTTTTT.

A word on this clone: At one boundary the junction diverges from the germline segment, which might be a read error. The chain combines TRBV5-6 with TRBJ2-5; TRBD2 matches 12 bases. The CDR3 contains 17 residues. Germline values: CDR1 SGHDT, CDR2 YYEEEE. CDR3: CASSLGTSGGIQATQYF. CDR3 sequence (DNA): TGTGCCAGCAGCTTGGGCACTAGCGGGGGGATCCAAGCGACCCAGTACTTC.

V is TRBV12-3 or TRBV12-4 and J is TRBJ2-7; the D is unclear. The ends were cut back, 2 bases at V and 0 bases at J, with 5 bases in the middle. The CDR3 totals 13 residues. CDR3 protein: CASSLQNSYEQYF. CDR3 bases: TGTGCCAGCAGTTTACAAAACTCCTACGAGCAGTACTTC.

V and J are TRBV27 and TRBJ1-5, with 7 bases matching TRBD1. Germline lookup yields CDR1 MNHEY and CDR2 SMNVEV (reference sequence). J lost 9 bases, V lost 5 bases, and 7 bases had no gene match. The CDR3 spans 13 residues. CDR3 loop: CASSPDRVAPQHF. In DNA, the CDR3 is TGTGCCAGCAGTCCCGACAGGGTGGCGCCCCAGCATTTT.

The rearrangement uses TRBV7-3 and TRBJ1-1, with D maybe TRBD1 (5 bases). The CDR3 runs 14 residues. Germline CDR1 and CDR2: SGHTA and FQGTGA. V dropped 5 bases and J dropped 1 base, with 11 bases sitting between them. The CDR3 DNA sequence: TGTGCCAGCAGCCTCGACAGATCGAACACTGAAGCTTTCTTT. The encoded protein is CASSLDRSNTEAFF.

The chain recombines TRBV14 with TRBJ2-5; D is possibly TRBD2 (6 bases). V lost 5 bases and J 1 base, leaving 8 bases between the germline ends. This CDR3 region has 13 residues. Germline V gene data show CDR1 as SGHDN and CDR2 as FVKESK. DNA for the CDR3: TGTGCCAGCAGCGGGGGACTCCAAGAGACCCAGTACTTC. Protein product: CASSGGLQETQYF.

The chain links TRBV9 to TRBJ1-1, with a possible D match to TRBD1 (5 bases). The CDR3 runs 14 residues. CDR1 is SGDLS, CDR2 YYNGEE, per germline. V was clipped by 0 bases and J by 7 bases, with 13 bases between them. CDR3: CASSVGGVADEAFF. As DNA, the CDR3 is TGTGCCAGCAGCGTAGGGGGGGTGGCGGATGAAGCTTTCTTT. Complete variable domain (other parts from reference TRBV9 and TRBJ1-1): DSGVTQTPKHLITATGQRVTLRCSPRSGDLSVYWYQQSLDQGLQFLIQYYNGEERAKGNILERFSAQQFPDLHSELNLSSLELGDSALYFCASSVGGVADEAFFGQGTRLTVV.

J is TRBJ2-1 and V is TRBV24-1; D possibly corresponds to TRBD2 (6 bases). The CDR3 contains 15 residues. V lost 4 bases to trimming and J lost 13 bases, with 22 bases between them. CDR1 and CDR2 (germline): KGHDR, SFDVKD. This CDR3 is CATSDPSRYGGFQFF. The CDR3 region has the DNA TGTGCCACCAGTGACCCCTCCAGGTACGGAGGGTTTCAGTTCTTC.

V and J are TRBV7-9 and TRBJ2-7, with 10 bases identical to TRBD1. J gave up 4 bases and V 4 bases, and 7 bases lay outside the gene matches. The CDR3 loop spans 15 amino acids. Germline lookup yields CDR1 SEHNR and CDR2 FQNEAQ (reference sequence). This CDR3 is CASSSPGQGKYEQYF. DNA of the CDR3: TGTGCCAGCAGCTCACCGGGACAGGGGAAGTACGAGCAGTACTTC.

The V and J genes are TRBV19 and TRBJ1-5, with TRBD1 as a possible D gene (6 bases). The germline V gene has CDR1 LNHDA and CDR2 SQIVND (reference sequence). The CDR3 runs 13 residues. V lost 8 bases and J lost 5, with 13 bases in between. Here the CDR3 reads CASGTGSYQPQHF. CDR3 DNA: TGTGCCAGTGGAACAGGGTCCTATCAGCCCCAGCATTTT.

This chain uses TRBV10-2 with TRBJ1-1; a weak D match, TRBD1 (6 bases). The CDR3 is 13 residues long. The germline CDR1 and CDR2 sequences are WSHSY and SAAADI. V gave up 6 bases and J gave up 8 bases, with 16 bases separating them. For the CDR3, the DNA is TGCGCCAGCAGGAGACAGGCCGCATCAGAAGCTTTCTTT. Its translation: CASRRQAASEAFF.

V is TRBV3-1 (or the pseudogene TRBV3-2) and J is TRBJ1-1, with a weak D call TRBD1 (5 bases). This CDR3 has 14 residues. Trimming took off 4 bases at V and 4 bases at J, with 13 bases between the two ends. The germline gives CDR1 LGHDT, CDR2 YNNKEL (reference sequence). CDR3 protein: CASSLGQTGTEAFF. CDR3 in DNA: TGTGCCAGCAGCCTTGGACAAACAGGCACTGAAGCTTTCTTT.

The rearrangement uses TRBV9 and TRBJ1-4; D uncertain. The CDR3 length is 15 residues. Germline V gene sequence: CDR1 SGDLS, CDR2 YYNGEE. The V end lost 0 bases, the J end lost 0 bases, and 6 bases lay between the germline ends. The CDR3 loop reads CASSVGDATNEKLFF. CDR3 coding DNA: TGTGCCAGCAGCGTAGGAGATGCAACTAATGAAAAACTGTTTTTT.

This chain joins TRBV27 and TRBJ2-1; D perhaps matches TRBD2 (5 bases). CDR1 MNHEY and CDR2 SMNVEV come from the germline V gene (reference sequence). The CDR3 runs 15 residues. V was clipped by 2 bases and J by 0 bases, with 8 bases between them. As DNA, the CDR3 is TGTGCCAGCAGTTTAGCGGGCAGCTCCTACAATGAGCAGTTCTTC. Its protein is CASSLAGSSYNEQFF.